Presented here are 9 T cell receptor beta chains from one specimen sequenced in a study of cytomegalovirus exposure and HLA in healthy donors. Data came from immunoSEQ multiplex PCR; TCRdb stores just in-frame clones and leaves some out. This table holds around 180,000 clones, about 82% found once. The sample comprised PBMCs. These receptors came from a woman younger than 35 in good health and CMV-seronegative.

This chain links TRBV25-1 with TRBJ2-2; D is undetermined. Germline-derived CDR1 and CDR2 are MGHDK and SYGVNS. V lost 6 bases to trimming and J lost 1 base, with 9 bases between them. This CDR3 comprises 14 residues. The CDR3 loop reads CASRLAGNTGELFF. CDR3 bases: TGTGCCAGCAGATTGGCAGGGAACACCGGGGAGCTGTTTTTT. Combining the CDR3 with reference TRBV25-1 and TRBJ2-2 gives the whole variable domain EADIYQTPRYLVIGTGKKITLECSQTMGHDKMYWYQQDPGMELHLIHYSYGVNSTEKGDLSSESTVSRIRTEHFPLTLESARPSHTSQYLCASRLAGNTGELFFGEGSRLTVL.

This chain links TRBV2 with TRBJ1-1; a weak D match, TRBD1 (6 bases). Deletions cut 4 bases from V and 3 bases from J, with 6 bases between. The length of the CDR3 is 12 residues. Germline V gene data show CDR1 as SNHLY and CDR2 as FYNNEI. This CDR3 is CASSGQDTEAFF. In DNA, the CDR3 is TGTGCCAGCAGTGGACAGGACACTGAAGCTTTCTTT.

This chain connects TRBV5-1 to TRBJ2-7; 7 bases agree with TRBD2. Germline loops: CDR1 SGHRS, CDR2 YFSETQ. V trimming: 0 bases; J trimming: 1 base; junction bases outside the gene matches: 7. The CDR3 is 16 residues long. The CDR3 is CASSLAGGRGSYEQYF. CDR3 nucleotides: TGCGCCAGCAGCTTGGCTGGAGGGAGGGGATCCTACGAGCAGTACTTC.

V gene TRBV6-5 combines with J gene TRBJ1-5; D remains ambiguous. With 2 bases removed from V and 3 bases from J, the gap between germline ends came to 5 bases. The CDR3 loop spans 13 amino acids. Germline CDR1 MNHEY, CDR2 SVGAGI. Written as DNA, the CDR3 is TGTGCCAGCAGTTACGAGTACAATCAGCCCCAGCATTTT. Amino acid sequence: CASSYEYNQPQHF.

This rearrangement joins TRBV11-3 to TRBJ2-7; D is possibly TRBD2 (5 bases). The CDR3 runs 16 residues. Looked up from germline, CDR1 is SGHNT and CDR2 is YENEEA. With 5 bases removed from V and 2 bases from J, the gap between germline ends came to 19 bases. The CDR3 is CASSRVVGVNTYEQYF. For the CDR3, the DNA is TGTGCCAGCAGCCGGGTGGTGGGAGTCAACACCTACGAGCAGTACTTC.

The chain couples TRBV18 to TRBJ2-1, with 9 bases identical to TRBD2. The CDR3 has 20 residues. The junction had 27 bases not matched to a gene; V was cut back by 0 bases and J by 15 bases. Germline V CDR1 and CDR2: KGHSH, LQKENI. The CDR3 spells CASSPPQISGRLIFKLGLFF. In DNA, the CDR3 is TGTGCCAGCTCACCACCCCAGATTAGCGGGAGATTAATTTTTAAACTAGGTCTGTTCTTC.

The rearrangement uses TRBV7-9 and TRBJ2-1; 7 nucleotides match TRBD2. The CDR3 extends over 13 amino acids. Germline V gene sequence: CDR1 SEHNR, CDR2 FQNEAQ (reference sequence). V dropped 5 bases and J dropped 9; count of bases not matched to a gene: 7. In DNA form, the CDR3 reads TGTGCCAGCAGCGATCAGCGGGGAGGTGAGCAGTTCTTC. Amino acid sequence: CASSDQRGGEQFF.

The chain links TRBV19 to TRBJ1-2; D may be TRBD1 (6 bases). From germline, CDR1 is LNHDA and CDR2 SQIVND (reference sequence). V lost 0 bases to trimming and J lost 4 bases, with 21 bases between them. This CDR3 is built from 18 residues. CDR3 sequence (DNA): TGTGCCAGTAGTATAGATCGAATCTCAGGGGCGCGGATCTATGGCTACACCTTC. It encodes CASSIDRISGARIYGYTF.

J is TRBJ1-3 and V is TRBV30; D not resolved. V lost 3 bases and J 4 bases, leaving 13 bases between the germline ends. This CDR3 is built from 14 residues. Germline loops: CDR1 GTSNPN, CDR2 SVGIG (reference sequence). The CDR3 nucleotides are TGTGCCTGGAGCGCGACAAGAGCAGGAAACACCATATATTTT. Amino acids: CAWSATRAGNTIYF. The whole variable domain, remainder taken from reference TRBV30 and TRBJ1-3, is SQTIHQWPATLVQPVGSPLSLECTVEGTSNPNLYWYRQAAGRGLQLLFYSVGIGQISSEVPQNLSASRPQDRQFILSSKKLLLSDSGFYLCAWSATRAGNTIYFGEGSWLTVV.